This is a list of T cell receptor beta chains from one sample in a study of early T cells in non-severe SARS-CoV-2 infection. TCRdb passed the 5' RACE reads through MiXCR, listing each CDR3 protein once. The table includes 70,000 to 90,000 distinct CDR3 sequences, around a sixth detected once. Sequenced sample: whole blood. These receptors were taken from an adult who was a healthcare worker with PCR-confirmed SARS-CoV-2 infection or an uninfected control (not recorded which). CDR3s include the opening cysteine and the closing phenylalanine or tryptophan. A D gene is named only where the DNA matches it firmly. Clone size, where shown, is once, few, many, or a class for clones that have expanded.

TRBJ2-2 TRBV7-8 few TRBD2 CASSLGREAGGELFF TGTGCCAGCAGCTTAGGCCGGGAGGCGGGCGGGGAGCTGTTTTTT
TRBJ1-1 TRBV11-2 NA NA CASTLGNTEAFF TGTGCCAGCACCCTAGGGAACACTGAAGCTTTCTTT
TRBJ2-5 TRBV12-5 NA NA CASGSRPLSETQYF TGTGCTAGTGGTTCTAGGCCCTTGAGCGAGACCCAGTACTTC
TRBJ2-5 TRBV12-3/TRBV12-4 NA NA CASSLNVGQETQYF TGTGCCAGCAGTTTGAATGTTGGCCAAGAGACCCAGTACTTC
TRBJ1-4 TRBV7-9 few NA CASSPREWEKLFF TGTGCCAGCAGCCCAAGGGAGTGGGAAAAACTGTTTTTT
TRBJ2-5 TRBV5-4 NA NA CASSPQRGQETQYF TGTGCCAGCAGCCCCCAACGAGGGCAAGAGACCCAGTACTTC
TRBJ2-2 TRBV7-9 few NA CASSLARGPNTGELFF TGTGCCAGCAGCTTGGCTAGGGGACCGAACACCGGGGAGCTGTTTTTT
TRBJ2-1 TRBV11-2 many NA CASSLEQDLYNEQFF TGTGCCAGCAGCTTAGAACAGGACCTTTACAATGAGCAGTTCTTC
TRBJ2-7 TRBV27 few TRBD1 CASSLAGTGTEQYF TGTGCCAGCAGTTTAGCCGGGACAGGGACCGAGCAGTACTTC
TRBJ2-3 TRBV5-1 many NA CASSFGTTSTDTQYF TGCGCCAGCAGCTTCGGAACTACTAGCACAGATACGCAGTATTTT
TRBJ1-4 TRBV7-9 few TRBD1 CASTELDRGGEKLFF TGTGCCAGCACCGAACTGGACAGGGGCGGAGAAAAACTGTTTTTT
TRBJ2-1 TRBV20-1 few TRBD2 CSAQDYRLAGAQPNEQFF TGCAGTGCTCAAGATTACCGACTAGCGGGGGCGCAACCCAATGAGCAGTTCTTC
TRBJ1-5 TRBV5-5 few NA CASSRTWGQPQHF TGTGCCAGCAGCCGGACATGGGGACAGCCCCAGCATTTT
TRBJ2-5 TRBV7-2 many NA CASSAFPRGRVGETQYF TGTGCCAGCAGCGCATTTCCAAGGGGACGGGTCGGGGAGACCCAGTACTTC